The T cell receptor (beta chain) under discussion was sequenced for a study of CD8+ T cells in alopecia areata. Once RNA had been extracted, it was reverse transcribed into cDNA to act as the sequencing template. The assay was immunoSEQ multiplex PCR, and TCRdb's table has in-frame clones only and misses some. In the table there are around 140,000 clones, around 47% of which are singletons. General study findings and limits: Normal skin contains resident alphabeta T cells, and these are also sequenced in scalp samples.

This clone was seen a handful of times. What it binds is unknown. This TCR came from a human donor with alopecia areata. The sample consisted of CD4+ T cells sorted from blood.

The CDR3 region is CSANPWEGQETQYF. The CDR3 DNA follows: TGCAGCGCCAACCCATGGGAGGGCCAAGAGACCCAGTACTTC. The chain joins TRBV29-1 to TRBJ2-5; 7 bases line up with TRBD2. V was clipped by 7 bases and J by 1 base; unmatched bases: 9. CDR1 is SQVTM and CDR2 is ANQGSEA in the germline V gene. This CDR3 region has 14 residues.